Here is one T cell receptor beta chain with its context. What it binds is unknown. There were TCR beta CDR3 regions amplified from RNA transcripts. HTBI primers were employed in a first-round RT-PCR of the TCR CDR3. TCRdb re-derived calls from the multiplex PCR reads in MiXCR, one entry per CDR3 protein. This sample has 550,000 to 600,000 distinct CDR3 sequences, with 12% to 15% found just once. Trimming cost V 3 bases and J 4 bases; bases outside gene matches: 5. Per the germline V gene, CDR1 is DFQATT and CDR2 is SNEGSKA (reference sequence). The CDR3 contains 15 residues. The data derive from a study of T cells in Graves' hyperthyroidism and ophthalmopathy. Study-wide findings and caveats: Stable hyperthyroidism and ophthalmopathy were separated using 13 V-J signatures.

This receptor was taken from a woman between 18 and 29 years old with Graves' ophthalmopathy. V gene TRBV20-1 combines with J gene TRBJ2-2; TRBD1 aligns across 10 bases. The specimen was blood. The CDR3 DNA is TGCAGTGCTAGGTGGGACAGGGGTGTCACCGGGGAGCTGTTTTTT. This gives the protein CSARWDRGVTGELFF.